These 20 T cell receptor beta chains were sequenced from one sample in a study of shared clonotypes between healthy human individuals. Repertoires were generated with immunoSEQ multiplex PCR, while TCRdb's copy carries only in-frame clones and drops some. The profile shows fewer than 3 million clones, less than 95% of them singletons. The source material was naive CD4+ T cells from PBMCs. Documented subset: CD45RA+ positively selected. These receptors all stem from a man younger than 35 in good health. Some clones in this sample may be carry-over from other donors' samples.

This chain connects TRBV25-1 to TRBJ2-7; possibly TRBD1 for D (5 bases). The CDR3 runs to 14 residues. The V gene's germline CDR1 is MGHDK and CDR2 SYGVNS. Trimming left V 6 bases short and J 1 base short, with 13 bases between. The CDR3 DNA follows: TGTGCCAGCAGAGGGGCGGTACCTTCCTACGAGCAGTACTTC. This sequence encodes CASRGAVPSYEQYF.

Here the CDR3 DNA reads TGTGCCAGCAGCCTAGGACTAGCGGGAGGAAGATACAATGAGCAGTTCTTC. The encoded protein is CASSLGLAGGRYNEQFF. The chain has TRBV5-6 and TRBJ2-1; TRBD2 matches at 14 bases. CDR1 and CDR2 from the germline V gene are SGHDT and YYEEEE. This CDR3 comprises 17 residues. The junction had 7 bases not matched to a gene; V was cut back by 4 bases and J by 4 bases.

J is TRBJ2-7 and V is TRBV6-1; a weak D match, TRBD1 (6 bases). Per germline, CDR1 MNHNS and CDR2 SASEGT. V gave up 4 bases and J gave up 5 bases, with 15 bases separating them. The CDR3 has 14 amino acids. The CDR3 DNA is TGTGCCAGCAGTGCTCAGGGGCCGCGCCACGAGCAGTACTTC. Its protein product is CASSAQGPRHEQYF.

The genes are TRBV4-1 and TRBJ2-1; 12 nucleotides match TRBD1. In germline, CDR1 is MGHRA, CDR2 YSYEKL. The CDR3 has 16 amino acids. The trim removed 4 bases at V and 7 bases at J, leaving 8 bases unmatched. The CDR3 is CASSRSGTGGLNEQFF. DNA of the CDR3: TGCGCCAGCAGCCGATCCGGGACAGGGGGCCTGAATGAGCAGTTCTTC.

Only one count was recorded for this clone. J is TRBJ2-1 and V is TRBV14, with D possibly matching TRBD1 (6 bases). The ends were cut back, 0 bases at V and 3 bases at J, with 12 bases in the middle. Per the germline V gene, CDR1 is SGHDN and CDR2 is FVKESK. This CDR3 has 16 amino acids. The CDR3 DNA reads as TGTGCCAGCAGCCAAGATGTGGGGGCGATCTACAATGAGCAGTTCTTC. It encodes CASSQDVGAIYNEQFF.

This chain uses TRBV2 with TRBJ2-2; D is ambiguous. The length of the CDR3 is 16 residues. V gave up 6 bases and J gave up 1 base, with 15 bases separating them. CDR1 is SNHLY, CDR2 FYNNEI, per germline. DNA for the CDR3: TGTGCCAGCAGGTACTCGCGAGACAAGAACACCGGGGAGCTGTTTTTT. It codes for CASRYSRDKNTGELFF.

This chain connects TRBV7-6 to TRBJ2-7; 9 bases are shared with TRBD2. The CDR3 loop spans 17 amino acids. The germline V gene encodes CDR1 SGHVS and CDR2 FNYEAQ. Germline trimming cut 5 bases from V and 4 bases from J; bases unmatched to any gene: 15. The CDR3: CASSRGGPSGNLYEQYF. CDR3 nucleotides: TGTGCCAGCAGCAGGGGTGGGCCTAGCGGGAACTTATACGAGCAGTACTTC.

The chain joins TRBV5-4 to TRBJ1-2, with 10 bases that match TRBD1. Germline lookup yields CDR1 SGHNT and CDR2 YYREEE (reference sequence). The CDR3 consists of 15 residues. The V gene end was trimmed by 4 bases and the J gene end by 2 bases; junction bases not matched to a gene: 5. The CDR3 coding sequence is TGTGCCAGCAGCACAGGGACAGGGGCCAACTATGGCTACACCTTC. Amino acid sequence: CASSTGTGANYGYTF. The full variable domain, its missing parts supplied by reference TRBV5-4 and TRBJ1-2, is ETGVTQSPTHLIKTRGQQVTLRCSSQSGHNTVSWYQQALGQGPQFIFQYYREEENGRGNFPPRFSGLQFPNYSSELNVNALELDDSALYLCASSTGTGANYGYTFGSGTRLTVV.

This chain uses TRBV11-3 with TRBJ2-7; D is perhaps TRBD1 or TRBD2 (5 bases each). The CDR3 is made up of 14 amino acids. The V gene's germline CDR1 is SGHNT and CDR2 YENEEA. The ends were cut back, 6 bases at V and 0 bases at J, with 12 bases in the middle. The CDR3 DNA reads TGTGCCAGCAGTCCCGGGACCCGCTCCTACGAGCAGTACTTC. Protein product: CASSPGTRSYEQYF.

The rearrangement links TRBV19 to TRBJ1-4; 7 bases line up with TRBD1. The trim removed 3 bases at V and 0 bases at J, leaving 7 bases unmatched. The CDR3 loop spans 17 amino acids. CDR1 is LNHDA and CDR2 is SQIVND in the germline V gene (reference sequence). CDR3 in DNA: TGTGCCAGTAGTATCCGGGACAGCCTTTCAACTAATGAAAAACTGTTTTTT. Translating it yields CASSIRDSLSTNEKLFF.

CDR3 region: CASSSQSRELFGELFF. CDR3 nucleotide sequence: TGTGCCAGCAGCTCCCAATCGAGGGAGTTGTTCGGGGAGCTGTTTTTT. The rearrangement joins TRBV5-4 to TRBJ2-2; weak D call: TRBD2 (5 bases). Trimming removed 3 bases at V and 7 bases at J, with 19 bases between. The CDR3 contains 16 residues. Germline V gene data show CDR1 as SGHNT and CDR2 as YYREEE (reference sequence).

V is TRBV15 and J is TRBJ2-5, with 10 bases fitting TRBD2. The V gene end was trimmed by 0 bases and the J gene end by 5 bases; junction bases not matched to a gene: 3. The germline V gene has CDR1 LNHNV and CDR2 YYDKDF (reference sequence). CDR3 size: 15 residues. Written as DNA, the CDR3 is TGTGCCACCAGCAGAGAAGCGGGAGGGTGGGAGACCCAGTACTTC. Translated, it gives CATSREAGGWETQYF.

This clone was seen once. V is TRBV4-2 and J is TRBJ2-7; 11 positions agree with TRBD2. Losses at the gene ends were 6 bases for V and 2 bases for J; bases not matched to a gene: 3. The CDR3 contains 14 residues. CDR1 and CDR2 (germline): LGHNA, YNFKEQ. The chain's CDR3 is CASRGTSGTYEQYF. DNA of the CDR3: TGTGCCAGCAGGGGGACTAGCGGAACCTACGAGCAGTACTTC.

The rearrangement uses TRBV5-1 and TRBJ1-4; possible D gene TRBD1, 6 bases. V was pared by 4 bases and J by 0 bases, with 13 bases between. CDR1 and CDR2 from the germline V gene are SGHRS and YFSETQ. The CDR3 is 16 residues long. CDR3: CASSLGTLTTNEKLFF. In DNA form, the CDR3 reads TGCGCCAGCAGCCTGGGGACACTAACAACTAATGAAAAACTGTTTTTT.

This chain links TRBV19 with TRBJ2-3; the D is unclear. CDR1 is LNHDA, CDR2 SQIVND, per germline (reference sequence). Trimming took off 8 bases at V and 4 bases at J, with 13 bases between the two ends. The CDR3 consists of 13 residues. This CDR3 is CASRLEPADTQYF. DNA for the CDR3: TGTGCCAGTCGGTTGGAGCCAGCAGATACGCAGTATTTT.

The rearrangement uses TRBV6-1 and TRBJ1-1; D uncertain. The CDR3 contains 14 residues. V was shortened by 1 base and J by 5 bases, with 11 bases between the two germline ends. Germline CDR1 is MNHNS and CDR2 is SASEGT. The CDR3 DNA is TGTGCCAGCAGTGAAGTTTGGAGGGAGACTGAAGCTTTCTTT. It codes for CASSEVWRETEAFF.

This clone was detected once. The gene calls are TRBV4-3 and TRBJ2-2; 10 bases agree with TRBD1. CDR3 size: 15 residues. Germline CDR1 is LGHNA and CDR2 is YSLEER. Trimming cost V 4 bases and J 7 bases; bases outside gene matches: 6. The CDR3 DNA reads as TGCGCCAGCAGCCGAGCCGGGACAGGGGACGGGGAGCTGTTTTTT. Residues: CASSRAGTGDGELFF.

Comment on this clone: This specimen includes other DNA sequences encoding the same CDR3. This rearrangement joins TRBV5-4 to TRBJ2-1; no firm D call. V gave up 0 bases and J gave up 4 bases, with 11 bases separating them. CDR3 size: 15 residues. CDR1 SGHNT and CDR2 YYREEE come from the germline V gene (reference sequence). This CDR3 is CASSLDLTAYNEQFF. DNA for the CDR3: TGTGCCAGCAGCTTGGATCTCACAGCTTACAATGAGCAGTTCTTC.

This clone has more than one count but fewer than ten. The chain employs TRBV6-1 and TRBJ1-5; D is possibly TRBD1 (5 bases). This CDR3 is built from 14 residues. Germline values: CDR1 MNHNS, CDR2 SASEGT. V gave up 6 bases and J gave up 1 base, with 10 bases separating them. The CDR3 bases are TGTGCCAGCAGGAGGTGGGACAGCAATCAGCCCCAGCATTTT. Its translation is CASRRWDSNQPQHF.

The chain carries TRBV7-2 and TRBJ2-7; the D gene is possibly TRBD2 (5 bases). The CDR3 extends over 15 amino acids. The germline V and J ends were trimmed by 5 bases and 3 bases, with 17 bases remaining between them. Germline V gene lookup returns CDR1 SGHTA and CDR2 FQGNSA. This CDR3 reads CASSLRAELNYEQYF. CDR3 in DNA: TGTGCCAGCAGCCTACGAGCGGAGTTAAACTACGAGCAGTACTTC.